The source of this T cell receptor beta chain is a study of T cells in Graves' hyperthyroidism and ophthalmopathy. Study as a whole: Peripheral blood was secured at the point of initial diagnosis, before any treatment. Whole-study findings and limits: Most thyroid-expanded clonotypes above 0.001 were also found in blood.

This clonotype showed up many times. Its antigen is unidentified. V gave up 5 bases and J gave up 3 bases; unmatched junction bases: 10. This CDR3 region has 16 residues. Germline-derived CDR1 and CDR2 are SGHTA and FQGNSA. Amplified TCR beta CDR3 regions derived from RNA transcripts. RT-PCR in the first round (using the HTBI primer set) targeted the TCR CDR3. In TCRdb, the multiplex PCR reads were re-called with MiXCR into one record per CDR3 protein. The sample has around 600,000 distinct CDR3 sequences; approximately 14% are singletons. The sequenced sample was blood. This chain links TRBV7-2 with TRBJ1-3, with 7 bases fitting TRBD1. This clonotype was obtained from a woman aged 18-29 years with Graves' ophthalmopathy. CDR3 in amino acids: CASSLRQGRDGNTIYF. The CDR3 bases are TGTGCCAGCAGCCTACGACAGGGTCGTGATGGAAACACCATATATTTT.